These 30 T cell receptor beta chains were all obtained from the same sample, sequenced in a study of blood T cell repertoires in COVID-19. Libraries were prepared by immunoSEQ multiplex PCR; TCRdb keeps only in-frame clonotypes and omits some of them. The table has under 130,000 clones, 70% to 90% seen once. Material for sequencing was peripheral blood. The receptors were gathered from a human donor in a cohort sampled during active COVID-19.

The rearrangement joins TRBV5-1 to TRBJ2-1, with D perhaps matching TRBD2 (6 bases). The V end was cut by 6 bases, the J end by 3 bases, with 10 bases between. Germline CDR1 and CDR2: SGHRS and YFSETQ. The CDR3 loop spans 13 amino acids. The CDR3 here is CASTTGDYNEQFF. Written as DNA, the CDR3 is TGCGCCAGCACGACGGGGGACTACAATGAGCAGTTCTTC. Full variable domain (missing parts from reference TRBV5-1 and TRBJ2-1): KAGVTQTPRYLIKTRGQQVTLSCSPISGHRSVSWYQQTPGQGLQFLFEYFSETQRNKGNFPGRFSGRQFSNSRSEMNVSTLELGDSALYLCASTTGDYNEQFFGPGTRLTVL.

The gene calls are TRBV4-3 and TRBJ2-7, with TRBD1 matching 11 bases. The CDR3 runs 18 residues. The germline gives CDR1 LGHNA, CDR2 YSLEER. The V segment lost 0 bases and the J segment 4 bases; nucleotides outside the gene matches: 11. The CDR3 DNA sequence: TGCGCCAGCAGCCAAGAAAGGTTGGGGACAGGGGGTCTGTACGAGCAGTACTTC. It encodes CASSQERLGTGGLYEQYF.

This clone appeared a single time. CDR3 loop: CASSLEGKRQPQHF. The CDR3 region has the DNA TGTGCCAGCAGTTTGGAGGGGAAAAGACAGCCCCAGCATTTT. V and J are TRBV28 and TRBJ1-5, with a weak D call TRBD1 (5 bases). The CDR3 contains 14 residues. Between the trimmed V and J ends, which lost 3 bases and 7 bases, there was a span of 13 bases. The germline CDR1 and CDR2 sequences are MDHEN and SYDVKM.

The chain uses TRBV19 and TRBJ1-5; D remains ambiguous. Looked up from germline, CDR1 is LNHDA and CDR2 is SQIVND (reference sequence). Between the trimmed V and J ends, which lost 5 bases and 3 bases, there was a span of 20 bases. The CDR3 sequence is 17 residues long. The CDR3 DNA reads TGTGCCAGTAGTCCCAGCCCCACAGATAGGATCAATCAGCCCCAGCATTTT. Amino acid sequence: CASSPSPTDRINQPQHF.

The V gene is TRBV15, the J gene TRBJ2-7; TRBD1 matches 8 bases. V trimming: 3 bases; J trimming: 3 bases; junction bases outside the gene matches: 7. Looked up from germline, CDR1 is LNHNV and CDR2 is YYDKDF (reference sequence). The CDR3 totals 15 residues. The CDR3 DNA sequence: TGTGCCACCAGCAGGCCGGGACAGGCTCTCTACGAGCAGTACTTC. It translates to CATSRPGQALYEQYF.

In DNA, the CDR3 is TGTGCCAGCAGTTTGGGGCTGGGGAGCACAGATACGCAGTATTTT. It specifies CASSLGLGSTDTQYF. The chain uses TRBV28 and TRBJ2-3, with D tentatively TRBD1 (5 bases). V lost 3 bases, J lost 0 bases, and 10 bases lay in between. Germline V lookup: CDR1 MDHEN, CDR2 SYDVKM. The CDR3 is 15 amino acids.

This clone occurred once. The chain links TRBV6-2 or TRBV6-3 to TRBJ1-3; 8 bases align to TRBD1. J lost 2 bases, V lost 5 bases, and 5 bases had no gene match. The CDR3 has 15 amino acids. The germline gives CDR1 MNHEY, CDR2 SVGEGT. The CDR3 region has the DNA TGTGCCAGCAGTCAATTGGACAGGGCTGGAAACACCATATATTTT. Amino acids: CASSQLDRAGNTIYF.

The chain combines TRBV7-2 with TRBJ1-4, with 7 positions matching TRBD1. Germline V gives CDR1 SGHTA, CDR2 FQGNSA. Trimming removed 4 bases from V and 6 bases from J; junction bases left unmatched: 8. This CDR3 contains 15 residues. CDR3 in amino acids: CASSSIDRADEKLFF. The CDR3 nucleotides are TGTGCCAGCAGCTCAATAGACAGGGCAGATGAAAAACTGTTTTTT. Supplemented by reference TRBV7-2 and TRBJ1-4, the full variable domain reads GAGVSQSPSNKVTEKGKDVELRCDPISGHTALYWYRQSLGQGLEFLIYFQGNSAPDKSGLPSDRFSAERTGGSVSTLTIQRTQQEDSAVYLCASSSIDRADEKLFFGSGTQLSVL.

This chain uses TRBV7-2 with TRBJ1-4; D not certain. Germline CDR1 and CDR2: SGHTA and FQGNSA. CDR3 length: 12 amino acids. Trimming took off 2 bases at V and 7 bases at J, with 5 bases between the two ends. DNA of the CDR3: TGTGCCAGCAGCTTAACGAGTGAAAAACTGTTTTTT. Amino acid sequence: CASSLTSEKLFF.

This rearrangement joins TRBV19 to TRBJ2-7; a possible D gene is TRBD2 (6 bases). The CDR3 length is 15 residues. The V end was cut by 1 base, the J end by 2 bases, with 12 bases between. Germline V gives CDR1 LNHDA, CDR2 SQIVND (reference sequence). The CDR3 DNA follows: TGTGCCAGTAGTATAGCCCGACTAGATGCCTACGAGCAGTACTTC. This gives the protein CASSIARLDAYEQYF.

This chain links TRBV7-8 with TRBJ2-7, with D uncertain. This CDR3 spans 15 amino acids. The germline CDR1 and CDR2 sequences are SGHVS and FQNEAQ. The V end lost 1 base, the J end lost 3 bases, and 13 bases lay between the germline ends. The CDR3 bases are TGTGCCAGCAGCTTAGTTGTGGGCCTAAACTACGAGCAGTACTTC. This sequence encodes CASSLVVGLNYEQYF.

This clone was counted only a few times. The chain links TRBV5-1 to TRBJ2-5; 7 bases agree with TRBD1. This CDR3 has 14 amino acids. Germline CDR1 and CDR2: SGHRS and YFSETQ. The ends lost 7 bases at V and 1 base at J; junction bases unmatched: 7. The DNA for the CDR3 is TGCGCCAGCGGACCGGGGACAGTCCAAGAGACCCAGTACTTC. The encoded protein is CASGPGTVQETQYF.

As DNA, the CDR3 is TGTGCCAGCAGCCAAGAAGGCAGGGGCCGTCGTAACTATGGCTACACCTTC. Translation: CASSQEGRGRRNYGYTF. The chain is built from TRBV14 and TRBJ1-2, with D tentatively TRBD1 (6 bases). The V gene lost 0 bases and the J gene lost 1 base, with 15 bases spanning the gap. CDR1 is SGHDN, CDR2 FVKESK, per germline. CDR3 size: 17 residues. The entire variable domain, with the rest obtained from reference TRBV14 and TRBJ1-2, is as follows: EAGVTQFPSHSVIEKGQTVTLRCDPISGHDNLYWYRRVMGKEIKFLLHFVKESKQDESGMPNNRFLAERTGGTYSTLKVQPAELEDSGVYFCASSQEGRGRRNYGYTFGSGTRLTVV.

The chain couples TRBV15 to TRBJ2-7, with D perhaps TRBD2 (5 bases). V lost 0 bases and J 5 bases, leaving 26 bases between the germline ends. CDR3 length: 19 residues. The germline V gene encodes CDR1 LNHNV and CDR2 YYDKDF (reference sequence). This CDR3 is CATSRDLSGGVGSVDEQYF. The CDR3 DNA follows: TGTGCCACCAGCAGAGATTTGAGCGGTGGGGTTGGGTCTGTGGACGAGCAGTACTTC. Full variable domain (rest looked up from reference TRBV15 and TRBJ2-7): DAMVIQNPRYQVTQFGKPVTLSCSQTLNHNVMYWYQQKSSQAPKLLFHYYDKDFNNEADTPDNFQSRRPNTSFCFLDIRSPGLGDTAMYLCATSRDLSGGVGSVDEQYFGPGTRLTVT.

The chain employs TRBV6-5 and TRBJ1-5, with 12 nucleotides matching TRBD1. The CDR3 length is 15 residues. Germline trimming cut 4 bases from V and 3 bases from J; bases unmatched to any gene: 1. CDR1 MNHEY and CDR2 SVGAGI come from the germline V gene. The CDR3 spells CASSWDRGPNQPQHF. The CDR3 DNA sequence: TGTGCCAGCAGTTGGGACAGGGGGCCCAATCAGCCCCAGCATTTT.

J is TRBJ1-1 and V is TRBV27; D may be TRBD1 (6 bases). CDR3 length equals 15 residues. Germline-derived CDR1 and CDR2 are MNHEY and SMNVEV (reference sequence). Trimming left V 8 bases short and J 4 bases short, with 20 bases between. The CDR3 region is CASLSRTVGVTEAFF. The CDR3 nucleotides are TGTGCCAGCTTATCGCGGACAGTGGGGGTCACTGAAGCTTTCTTT.

In DNA form, the CDR3 reads TGTGCCAGCAGCGCAACTAGCGGGAGGGTGACCCAGTACTTC. This gives the protein CASSATSGRVTQYF. V usage is TRBV7-9 and J usage is TRBJ2-5, with 13 positions matching TRBD2. V was pared by 5 bases and J by 7 bases, with 4 bases of the junction left unmatched. CDR1 is SEHNR, CDR2 FQNEAQ, per germline (reference sequence). CDR3 length: 14 amino acids. Together with reference TRBV7-9 and TRBJ2-5, the CDR3 gives the full variable domain: DTGVSQNPRHKITKRGQNVTFRCDPISEHNRLYWYRQTLGQGPEFLTYFQNEAQLEKSRLLSDRFSAERPKGSFSTLEIQRTEQGDSAMYLCASSATSGRVTQYFGPGTRLLVL.

The rearrangement uses TRBV4-3 and TRBJ2-3, with D unclear. V lost 1 base to trimming and J lost 2 bases, with 7 bases between them. Per the germline V gene, CDR1 is LGHNA and CDR2 is YSLEER. This CDR3 has 14 residues. Here the CDR3 reads CASSQGAHTDTQYF. The CDR3 DNA is TGCGCCAGCAGCCAAGGGGCCCACACAGATACGCAGTATTTT.

The chain employs TRBV3-1 (or the pseudogene TRBV3-2) and TRBJ2-1, with TRBD2 identical over 8 bases. Trimming removed 2 bases from V and 1 base from J; junction bases left unmatched: 1. Germline loops: CDR1 LGHDT, CDR2 YNNKEL (reference sequence). The CDR3 spans 15 residues. For the CDR3, the DNA is TGTGCCAGCAGCCAAATAGCGGGGTCCTACAATGAGCAGTTCTTC. Translating gives CASSQIAGSYNEQFF.

The V call is TRBV29-1, the J call TRBJ1-1, with 9 nucleotides matching TRBD1. The CDR3 is 16 residues long. V dropped 4 bases and J dropped 1; count of bases not matched to a gene: 10. The germline gives CDR1 SQVTM, CDR2 ANQGSEA. CDR3 in DNA: TGCAGCGTTGCCGTCCCGGGACAGGGACGGAACACTGAAGCTTTCTTT. Its translation is CSVAVPGQGRNTEAFF. Looking up the rest from reference TRBV29-1 and TRBJ1-1 gives the full variable domain: SAVISQKPSRDICQRGTSLTIQCQVDSQVTMMFWYRQQPGQSLTLIATANQGSEATYESGFVIDKFPISRPNLTFSTLTVSNMSPEDSSIYLCSVAVPGQGRNTEAFFGQGTRLTVV.

This clone is a singleton in its sample. The V gene is TRBV3-1 (or the pseudogene TRBV3-2), the J gene TRBJ2-3; TRBD2 matches 9 bases. Germline V CDR1 and CDR2: LGHDT, YNNKEL (reference sequence). Germline trimming cut 5 bases from V and 3 bases from J; bases unmatched to any gene: 0. The CDR3 length is 13 residues. CDR3 sequence: CASSGLATDTQYF. In DNA form, the CDR3 reads TGTGCCAGCAGCGGACTAGCGACAGATACGCAGTATTTT.

In DNA, the CDR3 is TGTGCCAGCAGCTTAGAAGTTAGGCCGACAGCCTATGGCTACACCTTC. It yields the protein CASSLEVRPTAYGYTF. This rearrangement joins TRBV7-9 to TRBJ1-2, with D possibly being TRBD1 (5 bases). In germline, CDR1 is SEHNR, CDR2 FQNEAQ (reference sequence). V gave up 1 base and J gave up 4 bases, with 16 bases separating them. The CDR3 has 16 amino acids.

The chain has TRBV5-1 and TRBJ1-2, with TRBD1 matching over 7 bases. The CDR3 covers 15 residues. CDR1 is SGHRS and CDR2 is YFSETQ in the germline V gene. Germline trimming cut 7 bases from V and 7 bases from J; bases unmatched to any gene: 16. In DNA form, the CDR3 reads TGCGCCAGCCGAGTGGGATCAGGGGGTGCACCTGGCTACACCTTC. It is translated as CASRVGSGGAPGYTF.

The rearrangement uses TRBV3-1 (or the pseudogene TRBV3-2) and TRBJ2-7, with 7 bases aligning to TRBD2. The V and J ends lost 3 bases and 3 bases, in that order; junction bases with no gene match: 8. CDR3 size: 15 residues. Germline CDR1 and CDR2: LGHDT and YNNKEL (reference sequence). The CDR3 loop reads CASSQDTREVYEQYF. As DNA, the CDR3 is TGTGCCAGCAGCCAGGACACCCGGGAGGTCTACGAGCAGTACTTC.

The V call is TRBV10-1, the J call TRBJ2-7; D is possibly TRBD1 (5 bases). The V and J ends lost 0 bases and 2 bases respectively, with 14 bases between them. The germline V gene encodes CDR1 WNHNN and CDR2 SYGVQD (reference sequence). The CDR3 spans 16 residues. The DNA for the CDR3 is TGCGCCAGCAGTGAGTCACGATCTAGACAGACCTACGAGCAGTACTTC. The encoded protein is CASSESRSRQTYEQYF.

This chain links TRBV6-5 with TRBJ2-2, with a tentative D call TRBD1 (6 bases). Per germline, CDR1 MNHEY and CDR2 SVGAGI. V was cut by 5 bases and J by 5 bases, with 15 bases left in between. CDR3 size: 15 residues. The CDR3: CASSPYRVGTGELFF. The CDR3 DNA sequence: TGTGCCAGCAGTCCCTACAGGGTGGGAACCGGGGAGCTGTTTTTT.

This chain links TRBV7-9 with TRBJ2-1; no definite D call. The CDR3 has 12 residues. Germline V gene lookup returns CDR1 SEHNR and CDR2 FQNEAQ (reference sequence). V was cut by 4 bases and J by 9 bases, with 10 bases left in between. The DNA for the CDR3 is TGTGCCAGCAGCTCGGTCTCGCGTGAGCAGTTCTTC. Translation gives CASSSVSREQFF.

V and J are TRBV28 and TRBJ1-3, with D perhaps TRBD1 (6 bases). The CDR3 loop spans 17 amino acids. V lost 1 base to trimming and J lost 0 bases, with 13 bases between them. Germline CDR1 reads MDHEN; CDR2 reads SYDVKM. Here the CDR3 DNA reads TGTGCCAGCAGTTTATCGAAAATGGGGGCCTCTGGAAACACCATATATTTT. It codes for CASSLSKMGASGNTIYF.

The chain has TRBV3-1 (or the pseudogene TRBV3-2) and TRBJ2-7, with TRBD2 as a possible D gene (5 bases). The germline V and J ends were trimmed by 1 base and 2 bases, with 9 bases remaining between them. The CDR3 runs 14 residues. Germline CDR1 is LGHDT and CDR2 is YNNKEL (reference sequence). CDR3 residues: CASSQGTPPYEQYF. The DNA for the CDR3 is TGTGCCAGCAGCCAAGGGACTCCTCCCTACGAGCAGTACTTC.

The genes are TRBV2 and TRBJ1-1; D unclear. Trimming took 4 bases from V and 0 from J, leaving 9 bases between them. This CDR3 comprises 14 residues. Germline V gene lookup returns CDR1 SNHLY and CDR2 FYNNEI. The CDR3 sequence is CASSVIRLNTEAFF. The CDR3 DNA reads TGTGCCAGCAGTGTTATCAGATTGAACACTGAAGCTTTCTTT.